This TCR beta chain was captured in a study of blood T cell repertoires in COVID-19. For the study at large: In each case, the material was cDNA or gDNA derived from T cells, B-cell-depleted T cells, or PBMCs.

With 5 bases clipped from V and 6 bases from J, the junction kept 6 bases outside the gene matches. This CDR3 region has 14 residues. Germline-derived CDR1 and CDR2 are SQVTM and ANQGSEA. This clone was detected once. Some clones are missing from TCRdb's copy, which holds only in-frame ones; the method was immunoSEQ multiplex PCR. The data hold about 43,000 clones, with over 80% observed a single time. The gene calls are TRBV29-1 and TRBJ2-4, with 11 bases matching TRBD2. Source material: peripheral blood. This TCR was sampled from a woman older than 75 with acute or convalescent COVID-19. The CDR3 loop reads CSVRLAGSPNIQYF. CDR3 DNA: TGCAGCGTTCGACTAGCGGGGAGCCCAAACATTCAGTACTTC.